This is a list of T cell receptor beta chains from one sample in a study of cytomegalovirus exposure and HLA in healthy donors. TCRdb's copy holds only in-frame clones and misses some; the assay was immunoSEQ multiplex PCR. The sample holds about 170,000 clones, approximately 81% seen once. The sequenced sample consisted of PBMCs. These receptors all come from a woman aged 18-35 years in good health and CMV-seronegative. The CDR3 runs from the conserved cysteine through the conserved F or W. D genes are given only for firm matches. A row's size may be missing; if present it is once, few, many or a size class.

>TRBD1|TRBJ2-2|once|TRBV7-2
CATDRENTGELFF
TGTGCCACAGACAGGGAGAACACCGGGGAGCTGTTTTTT
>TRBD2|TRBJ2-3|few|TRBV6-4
CASSQLAGDVDTQYF
TGTGCCAGCAGCCAACTAGCGGGAGATGTAGATACGCAGTATTTT
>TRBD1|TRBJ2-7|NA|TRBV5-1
CASRDRDEQYF
TGCGCCAGCAGAGACAGGGACGAGCAGTACTTC
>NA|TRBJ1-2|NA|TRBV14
CASSLSSGTHYGYTF
TGTGCCAGCAGCCTTTCATCCGGGACACATTATGGCTACACCTTC
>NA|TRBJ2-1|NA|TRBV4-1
CASSQDTRSSYNEQFF
TGCGCCAGCAGCCAAGATACCCGGAGCTCCTACAATGAGCAGTTCTTC
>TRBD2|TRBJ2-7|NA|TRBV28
CASSLRGAAGVYEQYF
TGTGCCAGCAGTCTTCGCGGGGCAGCGGGAGTTTACGAGCAGTACTTC
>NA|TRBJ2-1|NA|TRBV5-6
CASSLRNEQFF
TGTGCCAGCAGCCTCCGCAATGAGCAGTTCTTC
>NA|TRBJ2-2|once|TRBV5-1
CASSPGFAGELFF
TGCGCCAGCAGTCCGGGTTTCGCCGGGGAGCTGTTTTTT
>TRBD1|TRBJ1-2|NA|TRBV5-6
CASTTYNRDRIANYGYTF
TGTGCCAGCACCACCTACAATCGGGACAGGATAGCTAACTATGGCTACACCTTC
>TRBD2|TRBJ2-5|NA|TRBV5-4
CASSPRKVAGGKETQYF
TGTGCCAGCAGCCCTCGGAAGGTAGCGGGAGGTAAAGAGACCCAGTACTTC
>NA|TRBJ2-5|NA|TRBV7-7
CASSFRTSETQYF
TGTGCTAGCAGCTTCCGGACTTCAGAGACCCAGTACTTC
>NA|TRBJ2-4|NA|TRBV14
CASSRDNIQYF
TGTGCCAGCAGCCGCGATAACATTCAGTACTTC
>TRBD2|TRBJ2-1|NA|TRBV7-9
CASSNRLTSGSSYNEQFF
TGTGCCAGCAGCAATCGACTGACTAGCGGGAGCTCCTACAATGAGCAGTTCTTC
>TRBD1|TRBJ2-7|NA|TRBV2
CASQDRAAYEQYF
TGTGCCAGCCAGGACAGGGCGGCCTACGAGCAGTACTTC
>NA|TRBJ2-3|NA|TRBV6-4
CASSAPGGGRASTDTQYF
TGTGCCAGCAGCGCCCCCGGGGGCGGGAGAGCTAGCACAGATACGCAGTATTTT
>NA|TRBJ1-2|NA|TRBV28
CASSDNRGYADTF
TGTGCCAGCTCGGACAACCGGGGGTATGCAGACACCTTC
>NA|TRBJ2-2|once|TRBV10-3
CAISESGRGVLAPNTGELFF
TGTGCCATCAGTGAGTCGGGCAGGGGGGTTTTAGCCCCAAACACCGGGGAGCTGTTTTTT
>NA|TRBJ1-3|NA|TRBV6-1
CASSEARNWLSGNTIYF
TGTGCCAGCAGTGAAGCGCGGAACTGGCTCTCTGGAAACACCATATATTTT
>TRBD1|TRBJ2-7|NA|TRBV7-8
CASSPRRQGPTYEQYF
TGTGCCAGCAGCCCAAGGCGACAGGGTCCCACCTACGAGCAGTACTTC
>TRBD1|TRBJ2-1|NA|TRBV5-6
CASSLTRDRINEQFF
TGTGCCAGCAGCCTCACTCGGGACAGGATTAATGAGCAGTTCTTC
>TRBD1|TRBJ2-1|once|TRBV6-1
CASSQGQGVQFF
TGTGCCAGCAGCCAAGGACAGGGAGTGCAGTTCTTC
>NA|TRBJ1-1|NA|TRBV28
CASSFRLRWGGTEAFF
TGTGCCAGCAGTTTTAGGTTGAGGTGGGGGGGGACTGAAGCTTTCTTT
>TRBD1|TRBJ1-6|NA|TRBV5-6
CASSLWTGGFDSPLHF
TGTGCCAGCAGCCTATGGACAGGGGGCTTCGATTCACCCCTCCACTTT
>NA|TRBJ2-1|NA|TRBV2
CASSDLADNEQFF
TGTGCCAGCAGTGATCTAGCAGACAATGAGCAGTTCTTC
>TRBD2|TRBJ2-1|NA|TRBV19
CASTELAGGIYNEQFF
TGTGCCAGTACCGAATTAGCGGGAGGGATATACAATGAGCAGTTCTTC
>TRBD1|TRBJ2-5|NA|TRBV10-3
CAISDGTEQETQYF
TGTGCCATCAGTGACGGGACAGAACAAGAGACCCAGTACTTC
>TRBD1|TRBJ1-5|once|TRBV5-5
CASSLDRGNQPQHF
TGTGCCAGCAGCTTAGACAGGGGCAATCAGCCCCAGCATTTT
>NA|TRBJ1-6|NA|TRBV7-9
CASSSPGDSPLHF
TGTGCCAGCAGTTCACCAGGGGATTCACCCCTCCACTTT
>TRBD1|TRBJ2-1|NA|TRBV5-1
CASSLGGQVDNEQFF
TGCGCCAGCAGCTTGGGGGGACAGGTGGACAATGAGCAGTTCTTC
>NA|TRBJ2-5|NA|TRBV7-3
CASSPFPTEETQYF
TGTGCCAGCAGCCCCTTTCCGACAGAAGAGACCCAGTACTTC
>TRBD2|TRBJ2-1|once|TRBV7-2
CASSLVFLAGNNEQFF
TGTGCCAGCAGCTTAGTTTTTCTAGCGGGAAACAATGAGCAGTTCTTC
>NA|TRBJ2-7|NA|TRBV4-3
CASSLVRGPLFYEQYF
TGCGCCAGCAGCCTAGTGCGGGGGCCCCTTTTTTACGAGCAGTACTTC
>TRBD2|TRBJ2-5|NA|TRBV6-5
CASSYLSGRETQYF
TGTGCCAGCAGTTACCTGAGCGGGAGAGAGACCCAGTACTTC
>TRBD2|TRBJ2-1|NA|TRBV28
CASSFYWREGQFF
TGTGCCAGCAGTTTTTATTGGCGGGAGGGCCAGTTCTTC
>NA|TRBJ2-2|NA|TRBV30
CAWSVFGKRGASRTGELFF
TGTGCCTGGAGTGTATTCGGAAAACGGGGGGCTAGTCGCACCGGGGAGCTGTTTTTT
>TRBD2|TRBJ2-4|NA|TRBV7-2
CASSLGATSAGNIQYF
TGTGCCAGCAGCTTAGGGGCTACTAGCGCGGGGAACATTCAGTACTTC
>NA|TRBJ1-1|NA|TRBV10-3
CAISDPRQAEAFF
TGTGCCATCAGTGATCCGCGACAGGCTGAAGCTTTCTTT
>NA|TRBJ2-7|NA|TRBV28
CASRPPHSDEQYF
TGTGCCAGCAGGCCCCCCCACTCCGACGAGCAGTACTTC